This TCR beta chain appears in the sequencing data of a study (dated by TCRdb to about 2015). For the study in its entirety: Whether tumor-infiltrating Tregs in breast cancer are recruited from blood Tregs or converted in situ from other CD4+ T cell subsets was tested.

The germline V gene (reference sequence) yields SEHNR for CDR1 and FQNEAQ for CDR2. V is cut back by 7 bases and J by 0 bases, with 9 bases in the junction unmatched. From its cysteine to its phenylalanine, the CDR3 spans 16 amino acids. The entry retains the CDR3 DNA only, 48 bases that are in frame from base 1. Findings and caveats that apply to the study as a whole: The greatest overlap of tumor-infiltrating Treg TCR alpha and beta sequences was with tumor naive CD4+ T cells, followed next by blood naive CD4+ T cells. Tumor memory CD4+ T cell TCR gene usage was found to cluster with blood and lymph node memory CD4+ cells and with lymph node naive CD4+ cells. Validation in the larger cohort was restricted to a single TCR beta V-J rearrangement rather than whole repertoires.

Tregs were isolated as CD4+CD25+CD127-/low cells. Tregs, naive and memory CD4+ T cells from tumor, blood and ipsilateral draining lymph nodes of five breast cancer patients underwent full-length TCR alpha and beta sequencing. Tumor tissue, along with lymph nodes from ipsilateral axillary dissection, was perfused with PBS, minced, and then digested using collagenase I and hyaluronidase. Sorted cell populations were confirmed by FACS to exceed 90% purity. About this clonotype: What this receptor recognizes is not known. A much more abundant neighbour one base away suggests this may be a read error.

Full-length TCR variable regions were amplified by 5' RACE PCR with constant-region reverse primers, followed by semi-nested PCR with Nested Universal Primer A. The ReliaPrep RNA Cell Miniprep System was used to extract total RNA, which was then reverse transcribed into 5'RACE-ready cDNA with the SMARTer RACE 5'/3' Kit. Multiplex adaptors were used to barcode the full-length TCR alpha and beta libraries, which were then sequenced on an Illumina MiSeq. Per the original workflow: For each of nine subset-tissue groups, sequencing data from the five patients were pooled, and the groups were then compared using unsupervised clustering of TCR gene usage. The Morisita-Horn index was used to calculate repertoire similarity, with shared sequences weighted by how much each contributed to each repertoire. TCRdb passed the public sequencing reads through fastp at Q25 and MiXCR, retaining productive beta sequences. When rows share a CDR3 protein, they turn into one entry using the most common DNA and genes. TCRdb assigned the V and J calls; the authors' analysis was not used. The sample table shows approximately 50,000 distinct CDR3 sequences, and around 20% are seen once. 3% to 4% of the sample is in the top ten clones.

The rearranged chain carries TRBV7-9 and TRBJ2-3; 8 middle bases align to TRBD2. The sample taken for sequencing was tumor-infiltrating Tregs sorted from the breast tumor. The source of this sequence is a female donor with breast cancer. The base sequence is TGTGCCAGCACCCCACCGGGAGGGGAGAGCACAGATACGCAGTATTTT. Translated, this is CASTPPGGESTDTQYF.